This is a list of T cell receptor beta chains from one sample in a study of blood T cell repertoires in COVID-19. The assay was immunoSEQ multiplex PCR, and TCRdb's table has in-frame clones only and misses some. This table has roughly 400,000 clones, approximately 90% appearing once. The specimen was PBMCs or T cells enriched from blood (not recorded which). Receptors originate from a woman aged 40 to 50 who had been exposed to COVID-19. Both conserved end residues are part of each CDR3. Each record gives: CDR3 protein, CDR3 DNA, J gene, V gene, D gene, clone size. D genes are given only for firm matches. Clone size is given for some rows only: seen once, a few or many times, or a class if the clone is expanded.

CDR3: CASSPGQFYEQYF
DNA: TGTGCCAGCTCACCGGGACAGTTCTACGAGCAGTACTTC
J: TRBJ2-7
V: TRBV18
D: TRBD1
size: -

CDR3: CASSSGQGLGNTIYF
DNA: TGTGCCAGCAGCTCGGGACAGGGGTTGGGGAACACCATATATTTT
J: TRBJ1-3
V: TRBV13
D: TRBD1
size: -

CDR3: CAWSVGVDQPQHF
DNA: TGTGCCTGGAGTGTCGGAGTTGATCAGCCCCAGCATTTT
J: TRBJ1-5
V: TRBV30
D: -
size: once

CDR3: CASSRRSGQGKNIQYF
DNA: TGTGCCAGCAGCCGCCGATCGGGACAGGGCAAAAACATTCAGTACTTC
J: TRBJ2-4
V: TRBV5-4
D: TRBD1
size: -

CDR3: CASSLVVGTSPRGQYF
DNA: TGTGCCAGCAGCTTAGTCGTCGGGACTAGCCCCAGAGGGCAGTACTTC
J: TRBJ2-7
V: TRBV7-9
D: TRBD2
size: -

CDR3: CASSALLGLGYTF
DNA: TGTGCCAGTAGTGCCCTCCTCGGTCTTGGCTACACCTTC
J: TRBJ1-2
V: TRBV19
D: -
size: -

CDR3: CASSRQGSYGYTF
DNA: TGTGCCAGCAGCCGCCAGGGGTCCTACGGCTACACCTTC
J: TRBJ1-2
V: TRBV27
D: -
size: once

CDR3: CASSLKHDVAGMGETQYF
DNA: TGTGCCAGCAGCTTAAAACACGATGTAGCGGGGATGGGGGAGACCCAGTACTTC
J: TRBJ2-5
V: TRBV11-2
D: TRBD2
size: -

CDR3: CASSYFLSQGNTEAFF
DNA: TGTGCCAGCAGTTACTTTTTATCTCAGGGAAACACTGAAGCTTTCTTT
J: TRBJ1-1
V: TRBV6-5
D: -
size: -

CDR3: CASSKDPPASGNSYEQYF
DNA: TGTGCCAGCAGCAAAGATCCCCCGGCTAGCGGGAACTCCTACGAGCAGTACTTC
J: TRBJ2-7
V: TRBV21-1
D: -
size: -

CDR3: CASSLGRSYEQYF
DNA: TGTGCCAGCAGCTTAGGCCGGTCCTACGAGCAGTACTTC
J: TRBJ2-7
V: TRBV11-2
D: -
size: -

CDR3: CASRKTGAQETQYF
DNA: TGTGCCAGTAGAAAAACAGGAGCTCAAGAGACCCAGTACTTC
J: TRBJ2-5
V: TRBV19
D: -
size: -

CDR3: CATRQGGETQYF
DNA: TGTGCCACCAGACAGGGAGGAGAGACCCAGTACTTC
J: TRBJ2-5
V: TRBV19
D: -
size: -

CDR3: CASSIDRALNSPLHF
DNA: TGTGCCAGTAGTATCGACAGGGCCCTTAATTCACCCCTCCACTTT
J: TRBJ1-6
V: TRBV19
D: TRBD1
size: -

CDR3: CASMGGLATREQFF
DNA: TGTGCCAGCATGGGGGGACTAGCGACACGCGAGCAGTTCTTC
J: TRBJ2-1
V: TRBV2
D: TRBD2
size: -

CDR3: CASSWTATNEKLFF
DNA: TGTGCCAGCAGCTGGACAGCAACTAATGAAAAACTGTTTTTT
J: TRBJ1-4
V: TRBV6-5
D: -
size: -

CDR3: CASSQAASADEQYF
DNA: TGTGCCAGCTCACAGGCGGCTAGCGCGGACGAGCAGTACTTC
J: TRBJ2-7
V: TRBV18
D: -
size: once

CDR3: CASSLQGSQPQHF
DNA: TGTGCCAGCAGCCTACAGGGTAGCCAGCCCCAGCATTTT
J: TRBJ1-5
V: TRBV7-2
D: -
size: -

CDR3: CASSGGAGQVNTEAFF
DNA: TGTGCCAGCAGCGGGGGCGCCGGGCAGGTGAACACTGAAGCTTTCTTT
J: TRBJ1-1
V: TRBV5-5
D: -
size: -

CDR3: CATSRERGQGGDGYTF
DNA: TGTGCCACCAGCAGAGAACGGGGACAGGGAGGGGATGGCTACACCTTC
J: TRBJ1-2
V: TRBV15
D: TRBD1
size: once

CDR3: CASSADRGVSYNEQFF
DNA: TGTGCCAGCAGTGCGGACAGGGGAGTCTCCTACAATGAGCAGTTCTTC
J: TRBJ2-1
V: TRBV6-2/TRBV6-3
D: TRBD1
size: -

CDR3: CASSQGSGDGSPLHF
DNA: TGTGCCAGCAGCCAAGGGTCAGGGGACGGCTCACCCCTCCACTTT
J: TRBJ1-6
V: TRBV3-1/TRBV3-2
D: -
size: -

CDR3: CASSPSGSLNTEAFF
DNA: TGTGCCAGCAGCCCATCCGGGTCCCTGAACACTGAAGCTTTCTTT
J: TRBJ1-1
V: TRBV7-3
D: -
size: few

CDR3: CASSLSGTGGLKNIQYF
DNA: TGTGCCAGCAGCTTGTCCGGGACAGGGGGCTTGAAAAACATTCAGTACTTC
J: TRBJ2-4
V: TRBV5-8
D: TRBD1
size: -

CDR3: CSASPLGGAGANVLTF
DNA: TGCAGTGCTAGTCCCCTAGGGGGGGCTGGGGCCAACGTCCTGACTTTC
J: TRBJ2-6
V: TRBV20-1
D: -
size: -

CDR3: CASSPRSSNTEAFF
DNA: TGTGCCAGCAGCCCTCGGTCTTCGAACACTGAAGCTTTCTTT
J: TRBJ1-1
V: TRBV5-4
D: -
size: -

CDR3: CASSQDASGRYEQYF
DNA: TGCGCCAGCAGCCAAGATGCTAGCGGGAGGTACGAGCAGTACTTC
J: TRBJ2-7
V: TRBV4-3
D: TRBD2
size: once

CDR3: CASSRGTSGRRGYDNEQFF
DNA: TGTGCCAGCAGCAGGGGGACTAGCGGGAGGAGAGGTTACGACAATGAGCAGTTCTTC
J: TRBJ2-1
V: TRBV11-3
D: TRBD2
size: -

CDR3: CASSPRQSYEQYF
DNA: TGTGCCAGCAGCCCCAGACAGTCCTACGAGCAGTACTTC
J: TRBJ2-7
V: TRBV11-3
D: -
size: -

CDR3: CSVVLAGSTDTQYF
DNA: TGCAGCGTTGTACTAGCGGGAAGCACAGATACGCAGTATTTT
J: TRBJ2-3
V: TRBV29-1
D: TRBD2
size: -

CDR3: CASRSQEYQPQHF
DNA: TGTGCCAGTAGGTCACAGGAATATCAGCCCCAGCATTTT
J: TRBJ1-5
V: TRBV19
D: -
size: -

CDR3: CATSDLGLAGDNEQFF
DNA: TGTGCCACCAGTGATTTAGGGCTAGCGGGTGACAATGAGCAGTTCTTC
J: TRBJ2-1
V: TRBV24-1
D: TRBD2
size: -

CDR3: CASSRRPGQGNTEAFF
DNA: TGTGCCAGCAGCCGTAGACCGGGACAGGGGAACACTGAAGCTTTCTTT
J: TRBJ1-1
V: TRBV3-1/TRBV3-2
D: TRBD1
size: -

CDR3: CASSLRPYSNQPQHF
DNA: TGTGCCAGCAGCTTGCGCCCGTATAGCAATCAGCCCCAGCATTTT
J: TRBJ1-5
V: TRBV7-2
D: -
size: once

CDR3: CASSLLQGKSSNQPQHF
DNA: TGTGCCAGCAGCTTACTACAGGGGAAAAGTAGCAATCAGCCCCAGCATTTT
J: TRBJ1-5
V: TRBV7-2
D: TRBD1
size: few

CDR3: CASSLGGGAGEKLFF
DNA: TGTGCCAGCAGCTTGGGAGGGGGAGCAGGCGAAAAACTGTTTTTT
J: TRBJ1-4
V: TRBV5-6
D: -
size: -

CDR3: CASSPGLEETQYF
DNA: TGTGCCAGCAGCCCCGGACTGGAAGAGACCCAGTACTTC
J: TRBJ2-5
V: TRBV11-3
D: -
size: -

CDR3: CATSLGQGTSGNTIYF
DNA: TGTGCCACCAGCCTAGGACAGGGGACATCTGGAAACACCATATATTTT
J: TRBJ1-3
V: TRBV15
D: TRBD1
size: -

CDR3: CASSDSFGGPNTGELFF
DNA: TGTGCCAGCAGTGACTCTTTCGGGGGACCTAACACCGGGGAGCTGTTTTTT
J: TRBJ2-2
V: TRBV6-4
D: -
size: -

CDR3: CATRRAGGTDTQYF
DNA: TGTGCCACTAGGAGGGCGGGGGGCACAGATACGCAGTATTTT
J: TRBJ2-3
V: TRBV19
D: TRBD2
size: once

CDR3: CASSHRRQDGYTF
DNA: TGCGCCAGCAGCCATCGGAGACAGGATGGCTACACCTTC
J: TRBJ1-2
V: TRBV4-3
D: -
size: -

CDR3: CSVEVGTEAFF
DNA: TGCAGCGTTGAAGTCGGGACTGAAGCTTTCTTT
J: TRBJ1-1
V: TRBV29-1
D: -
size: once

CDR3: CASSPRTANYGYTF
DNA: TGTGCCAGCAGCCCGCGGACAGCTAACTATGGCTACACCTTC
J: TRBJ1-2
V: TRBV7-8
D: -
size: -

CDR3: CASSQVAGVSDNEQFF
DNA: TGCGCCAGCAGCCAAGTCGCGGGAGTATCCGACAATGAGCAGTTCTTC
J: TRBJ2-1
V: TRBV4-1
D: TRBD2
size: -

CDR3: CASSRLNPLNALWGYTF
DNA: TGTGCCAGTAGTAGACTGAACCCCCTAAACGCTCTTTGGGGCTACACCTTC
J: TRBJ1-2
V: TRBV19
D: -
size: -

CDR3: CASRFGSSGHNEQFF
DNA: TGTGCCAGCAGATTCGGGTCTAGCGGTCACAATGAGCAGTTCTTC
J: TRBJ2-1
V: TRBV7-2
D: TRBD2
size: -

CDR3: CASSLSGDRGADTQYF
DNA: TGTGCCAGCAGTTTATCGGGGGACAGGGGGGCAGATACGCAGTATTTT
J: TRBJ2-3
V: TRBV27
D: TRBD1
size: -

CDR3: CASSPGLAGGEQYF
DNA: TGTGCCAGCAGCCCAGGACTAGCGGGGGGCGAGCAGTACTTC
J: TRBJ2-7
V: TRBV3-1/TRBV3-2
D: TRBD2
size: -

CDR3: CASSKRATTGPETQYF
DNA: TGTGCCAGCTCCAAGCGGGCCACGACAGGGCCAGAGACCCAGTACTTC
J: TRBJ2-5
V: TRBV18
D: -
size: -

CDR3: CATSDPAPAGTGELFF
DNA: TGTGCCACCAGTGACCCGGCGCCCGCGGGCACCGGGGAGCTGTTTTTT
J: TRBJ2-2
V: TRBV24-1
D: -
size: -

CDR3: CASSPVRANEGYTF
DNA: TGTGCCAGCTCACCCGTCAGGGCAAATGAAGGCTACACCTTC
J: TRBJ1-2
V: TRBV18
D: -
size: -

CDR3: CASLGGQREAFF
DNA: TGTGCCAGCTTAGGAGGACAGCGTGAAGCTTTCTTT
J: TRBJ1-1
V: TRBV11-3
D: -
size: -

CDR3: CASSYGTASGSDEQFF
DNA: TGTGCCAGCAGTTACGGGACGGCTAGCGGGAGTGATGAGCAGTTCTTC
J: TRBJ2-1
V: TRBV6-5
D: TRBD2
size: -